What follows are 13 T cell receptor beta chains derived from one specimen sequenced in a study of T-cell reconstitution after alpha-beta-depleted transplantation in children. Researchers prepared the TCRbeta library using unique molecular identifiers, the study reports. TCRdb reprocessed the PCR reads with MiXCR, giving one entry per CDR3 protein. The sample has 700,000 to 950,000 distinct CDR3 sequences; approximately 15% are singletons. The starting material was PBMCs, mostly from graft donor cells, obtained 360 days after TCRalphabeta/CD19-depleted stem cell transplant. The receptor source for this set is a male patient aged 10-17 years who had a stem cell transplant for acute lymphoblastic leukemia, so the T cells may come from the graft donor.

The chain recombines TRBV15 with TRBJ2-3; 9 nucleotides line up with TRBD1. Germline V gene data show CDR1 as LNHNV and CDR2 as YYDKDF (reference sequence). The CDR3 totals 16 residues. With 0 bases clipped from V and 3 bases from J, the junction kept 4 bases outside the gene matches. For the CDR3, the DNA is TGTGCCACCAGCAGAGATTCGACAGGGGGGACAGATACGCAGTATTTT. It specifies CATSRDSTGGTDTQYF.

The CDR3, as DNA: TGTGCCAGCAGTTTATCCACAGGAGCTCAATACTTC. As protein: CASSLSTGAQYF. V usage is TRBV12-3 or TRBV12-4 and J usage is TRBJ2-5; tentative D call: TRBD1 (5 bases). Trimming shortened V by 2 bases and J by 14 bases, and 15 bases separated the two germline ends. The CDR3 totals 12 residues.

This clonotype appeared many times. The chain combines TRBV20-1 with TRBJ2-1; D is perhaps TRBD1 or TRBD2 (5 bases each). This CDR3 contains 15 residues. Germline CDR1 is DFQATT and CDR2 is SNEGSKA (reference sequence). Deletions cut 5 bases from V and 3 bases from J, with 17 bases between. CDR3 DNA sequence: TGCAGTGCTTCCTCCCCCAGGGAGCACTACAATGAGCAGTTCTTC. The encoded protein is CSASSPREHYNEQFF.

This clonotype was seen a handful of times. CDR3 in DNA: TGTGCCAGCAGCTTAGTGACTAGCGGGAGCTATGAGCAGTTCTTC. Its translation: CASSLVTSGSYEQFF. The chain is built from TRBV7-9 and TRBJ2-1; 12 positions agree with TRBD2. CDR1 SEHNR and CDR2 FQNEAQ come from the germline V gene (reference sequence). The CDR3 sequence is 15 residues long. The ends lost 1 base at V and 8 bases at J; junction bases unmatched: 3.

This clonotype has just a few counts. The genes are TRBV5-1 and TRBJ2-3; D may be TRBD2 (5 bases). CDR1 is SGHRS and CDR2 is YFSETQ in the germline V gene. Trimming left V 0 bases short and J 4 bases short, with 15 bases between. The CDR3 runs 16 residues. CDR3 DNA sequence: TGCGCCAGCAGCTTGGTAGAGGGTTTGGCCCCAGATACGCAGTATTTT. Its protein is CASSLVEGLAPDTQYF.

This clonotype appeared a few times. The chain has TRBV18 and TRBJ2-5, with TRBD2 matching 10 bases. The CDR3 length is 15 residues. V lost 8 bases to trimming and J lost 5 bases; unmatched junction nucleotides: 11. The germline CDR1 and CDR2 sequences are KGHSH and LQKENI. The CDR3 here is CASAPGLAIRETQYF. The CDR3 nucleotides are TGTGCCAGCGCCCCGGGACTAGCGATCCGGGAGACCCAGTACTTC.

The chain employs TRBV6-1 and TRBJ1-4; tentative D call: TRBD1 (6 bases). V was shortened by 5 bases and J by 10 bases, with 23 bases between the two germline ends. Germline V gene data show CDR1 as MNHNS and CDR2 as SASEGT. CDR3 length: 16 amino acids. The CDR3 protein is CASSPSSTGSVGKLFF. The CDR3 DNA is TGTGCCAGCAGTCCTTCCTCTACAGGGTCGGTAGGAAAACTGTTTTTT.

This rearrangement joins TRBV4-2 to TRBJ2-2; 14 nucleotides match TRBD2. The V gene end was trimmed by 1 base and the J gene end by 4 bases; junction bases not matched to a gene: 8. Germline V gives CDR1 LGHNA, CDR2 YNFKEQ. The CDR3 runs to 19 residues. This CDR3 reads CASSQASGLAGVGTGELFF. The CDR3 nucleotides are TGTGCCAGCAGCCAAGCCTCGGGACTAGCGGGAGTAGGCACCGGGGAGCTGTTTTTT.

This clonotype was seen just once. The chain combines TRBV3-1 with TRBJ1-4; D ambiguous. V lost 11 bases, J lost 0 bases, and 25 bases lay in between. CDR1 is LGHDT, CDR2 YNNKEL, per germline (reference sequence). The CDR3 contains 18 residues. CDR3 protein: CAFSPRKRGLATNEKLFF. The DNA of the CDR3 is TGTGCCTTCAGTCCCCGAAAGAGAGGTCTTGCAACTAATGAAAAACTGTTTTTT. Combining the CDR3 with reference TRBV3-1 and TRBJ1-4 gives the whole variable domain DTAVSQTPKYLVTQMGNDKSIKCEQNLGHDTMYWYKQDSKKFLKIMFSYNNKELIINETVPNRFSPKSPDKAHLNLHINSLELGDSAVYFCAFSPRKRGLATNEKLFFGSGTQLSVL.

This clonotype has ten or more counts. The V gene is TRBV7-6, the J gene TRBJ2-2, with 13 bases aligning to TRBD2. V trimming: 3 bases; J trimming: 7 bases; junction bases outside the gene matches: 2. The CDR3 has 15 residues. Germline CDR1 and CDR2: SGHVS and FNYEAQ. The CDR3 is CASSFGTSGNGELFF. For the CDR3, the DNA is TGTGCCAGCAGCTTTGGGACTAGCGGGAACGGGGAGCTGTTTTTT.

The chain uses TRBV20-1 and TRBJ1-1, with D unresolved. Per germline, CDR1 DFQATT and CDR2 SNEGSKA (reference sequence). V shed 1 base and J shed 3 bases, with 9 bases lying between them. This CDR3 is 13 amino acids long. The CDR3 spells CSARGLVHTEAFF. In nucleotides, the CDR3 is TGCAGTGCTAGAGGGCTGGTTCACACTGAAGCTTTCTTT.

The chain joins TRBV29-1 to TRBJ1-2; 10 nucleotides align to TRBD1. Germline lookup yields CDR1 SQVTM and CDR2 ANQGSEA. The CDR3 spans 15 residues. With 6 bases clipped from V and 4 bases from J, the junction kept 11 bases outside the gene matches. CDR3: CSVAVGQGTTYGYTF. CDR3 in DNA: TGCAGCGTCGCGGTGGGACAGGGGACCACCTATGGCTACACCTTC. Drawing the rest from reference TRBV29-1 and TRBJ1-2, the complete variable domain is SAVISQKPSRDICQRGTSLTIQCQVDSQVTMMFWYRQQPGQSLTLIATANQGSEATYESGFVIDKFPISRPNLTFSTLTVSNMSPEDSSIYLCSVAVGQGTTYGYTFGSGTRLTVV.

The V and J genes are TRBV4-2 and TRBJ2-1; the match to TRBD2 covers 13 bases. Looked up from germline, CDR1 is LGHNA and CDR2 is YNFKEQ. V shed 2 bases, J shed 0 bases, and the junction held 7 bases outside the gene matches. CDR3 size: 19 residues. The CDR3 sequence is CASSQSGLAGRFSYNEQFF. The CDR3 coding sequence is TGTGCCAGCAGCCAATCGGGACTAGCGGGACGGTTCTCCTACAATGAGCAGTTCTTC.